Listed below are T cell receptor beta chains from one sample, sequenced in a study of cytomegalovirus exposure and HLA in healthy donors. Profiling relied on immunoSEQ multiplex PCR, and the TCRdb table lists in-frame clones only, not all of them. The sample yields roughly 290,000 clones, around nine tenths seen once. The sample comprised PBMCs. All receptors derive from a woman aged 18-29 years in good health and CMV-seronegative. Each CDR3 is given with its conserved first and last residue. The D gene is left open where the match is weak. Clone size appears in some rows only: once, few, many, or a class for an expanded clone.

j_gene: TRBJ1-1
abundance: .
d_gene: TRBD1
v_gene: TRBV29-1
CDR3nt: TGCAGCGTTGGGACAGGGGTGCTGAACACTGAAGCTTTCTTT
CDR3aa: CSVGTGVLNTEAFF

j_gene: TRBJ1-3
abundance: .
d_gene: TRBD1
v_gene: TRBV4-2
CDR3nt: TGTGCCAGCAGCCAACCGGGACAGCGTCTCTCTGCCACCATATATTTT
CDR3aa: CASSQPGQRLSATIYF

j_gene: TRBJ2-1
abundance: .
d_gene: .
v_gene: TRBV30
CDR3nt: TGTGCCTGGAGTGTTGGGACACCAGCCTACAATGAGCAGTTCTTC
CDR3aa: CAWSVGTPAYNEQFF

j_gene: TRBJ2-2
abundance: .
d_gene: .
v_gene: TRBV30
CDR3nt: TGTGCCTGGAGACAGAGCTCGAACACCGGGGAGCTGTTTTTT
CDR3aa: CAWRQSSNTGELFF

j_gene: TRBJ1-2
abundance: once
d_gene: TRBD1
v_gene: TRBV5-4
CDR3nt: TGTGCCAGCAGCAGTGGACAGGGATTCTCTGGCTACACCTTC
CDR3aa: CASSSGQGFSGYTF

j_gene: TRBJ1-5
abundance: .
d_gene: .
v_gene: TRBV6-1
CDR3nt: TGTGCCAGCAGTGAAGTGGACTACGAAAGGGAGCCCCAGCATTTT
CDR3aa: CASSEVDYEREPQHF

j_gene: TRBJ1-1
abundance: .
d_gene: .
v_gene: TRBV2
CDR3nt: TGTGCCAGCAGTGAAATGGCGGGACGGAACACTGAAGCTTTCTTT
CDR3aa: CASSEMAGRNTEAFF

j_gene: TRBJ2-3
abundance: .
d_gene: TRBD2
v_gene: TRBV7-9
CDR3nt: TGTGCCAGCAGTCCTGGGACTAGCCGGAGCACAGATACGCAGTATTTT
CDR3aa: CASSPGTSRSTDTQYF

j_gene: TRBJ1-2
abundance: .
d_gene: .
v_gene: TRBV6-5
CDR3nt: TGTGCCAGCAGTTACGACACCTCTGGTAACTATGGCTACACCTTC
CDR3aa: CASSYDTSGNYGYTF

j_gene: TRBJ1-2
abundance: .
d_gene: .
v_gene: TRBV7-8
CDR3nt: TGTGCCAGCAGCCGTGCCGGGGAACTTAACTATGGCTACACCTTC
CDR3aa: CASSRAGELNYGYTF

j_gene: TRBJ1-1
abundance: .
d_gene: TRBD1
v_gene: TRBV7-8
CDR3nt: TGTGCCAGCAGCCCGACGGGACAGGGGGCGAAGACTGAAGCTTTCTTT
CDR3aa: CASSPTGQGAKTEAFF

j_gene: TRBJ1-6
abundance: .
d_gene: .
v_gene: TRBV9
CDR3nt: TGTGCCAGCAGCGGGGGGGATTCACCCCTCCACTTT
CDR3aa: CASSGGDSPLHF

j_gene: TRBJ1-5
abundance: .
d_gene: .
v_gene: TRBV11-2
CDR3nt: TGTGCCAGCAGCCGAGGGAGAGAAAATCAGCCCCAGCATTTT
CDR3aa: CASSRGRENQPQHF

j_gene: TRBJ2-3
abundance: .
d_gene: .
v_gene: TRBV27
CDR3nt: TGTGCCAGCAGTTTTTCGAGCTTTAGCACAGATACGCAGTATTTT
CDR3aa: CASSFSSFSTDTQYF

j_gene: TRBJ2-3
abundance: once
d_gene: TRBD1
v_gene: TRBV25-1
CDR3nt: TGTGCCAGCGGCCACAGGGGGAGTACGCAGTACTTT
CDR3aa: CASGHRGSTQYF

j_gene: TRBJ1-3
abundance: .
d_gene: .
v_gene: TRBV6-5
CDR3nt: TGTGCCAGCAGTTCTAGACAGCTTGGAAACACCATATATTTT
CDR3aa: CASSSRQLGNTIYF

j_gene: TRBJ1-1
abundance: .
d_gene: .
v_gene: TRBV10-2
CDR3nt: TGCGCCAGCAGTGAGTGGAGGAACACTGAAGCTTTCTTT
CDR3aa: CASSEWRNTEAFF

j_gene: TRBJ1-5
abundance: .
d_gene: .
v_gene: TRBV7-9
CDR3nt: TGTGCCAGCAGCTTAGCGCGGGGGGGGCGAGGGCCCCAGCATTTT
CDR3aa: CASSLARGGRGPQHF

j_gene: TRBJ2-7
abundance: .
d_gene: .
v_gene: TRBV2
CDR3nt: TGTGCCAGCAGGGCAGGAGGGTCCTACGAGCAGTACTTC
CDR3aa: CASRAGGSYEQYF

j_gene: TRBJ2-2
abundance: .
d_gene: TRBD1
v_gene: TRBV19
CDR3nt: TGTGCCAGTAGTACCTACACAGGGGGATCCACCGGGGAGCTGTTTTTT
CDR3aa: CASSTYTGGSTGELFF

j_gene: TRBJ1-5
abundance: .
d_gene: .
v_gene: TRBV6-1
CDR3nt: TGTGCCAGCAGTGAATTTGATCGGGGGGCTAGCAATCAGCCCCAGCATTTT
CDR3aa: CASSEFDRGASNQPQHF

j_gene: TRBJ1-5
abundance: .
d_gene: .
v_gene: TRBV18
CDR3nt: TGTGCCGGCTCACCAGGGGAGGACCAGCCCCAGCATTTT
CDR3aa: CAGSPGEDQPQHF

j_gene: TRBJ2-7
abundance: .
d_gene: .
v_gene: TRBV10-3
CDR3nt: TGTGCCATCAGTGACAGCGCCTACGAGCAGTACTTC
CDR3aa: CAISDSAYEQYF

j_gene: TRBJ2-5
abundance: .
d_gene: TRBD1
v_gene: TRBV11-3
CDR3nt: TGTGCCAGCAGCTTAGATCTCGACAGGGGGCGTGAGGAAGAGACCCAGTACTTC
CDR3aa: CASSLDLDRGREEETQYF

j_gene: TRBJ1-2
abundance: .
d_gene: TRBD1
v_gene: TRBV19
CDR3nt: TGTGCCAGTAGTCCCCCGGGACAGACCTATGGCTACACCTTC
CDR3aa: CASSPPGQTYGYTF

j_gene: TRBJ2-7
abundance: .
d_gene: TRBD2
v_gene: TRBV6-5
CDR3nt: TGTGCCAGCAGTCGAAATAGCGGGGGGGCGGGAGAGCAGTACTTC
CDR3aa: CASSRNSGGAGEQYF

j_gene: TRBJ2-7
abundance: .
d_gene: .
v_gene: TRBV21-1
CDR3nt: TGTGCCAGCAGCAACACTGACCCCAGGGTGGGGGGTACCTACGAGCAGTACTTC
CDR3aa: CASSNTDPRVGGTYEQYF